This T cell receptor beta chain stems from a study of CXCR3-negative and CXCR3-positive naive CD8 T cells. In the study overall: Total TRB output reached 130 million to 150 million reads, about 1.5 +/- 0.3 million per library.

Whole-study results and caveats: The TRB CDR3s that CXCR3-positive naive cells carried were more hydrophobic than those of CXCR3-negative naive cells. With respect to TRBV-TRBJ usage, naive CXCR3-negative and CXCR3-positive cells were similar; memory differed. After cryopreservation, CXCR3 expression dropped partially; most assays used fresh PBMCs.

Carrying UMI labels, the TRB cDNA libraries were prepared through 5' RACE. TCRdb reworked the 5' RACE reads into one entry per CDR3 protein, no DNA. The sample includes 95,000 to 100,000 distinct CDR3 sequences. With regard to this clonotype: Its matching antigen is unknown.

Germline V gene lookup returns CDR1 MNHEY and CDR2 SMNVEV (reference sequence). This CDR3 comprises 18 residues. This clonotype originated in a human donor in good health. Some clones in this sample may be carry-over from other donors' samples. Sequencing input: naive CXCR3+ CD8+ T cells from blood. Subset denoted: CD45RO-CCR7+CD27+CD95- naive CD8+ T cells expressing CXCR3 (TNR3+). The V and J genes are TRBV27 and TRBJ2-3; TCRdb's D call of TRBD2 is untestable without DNA. CDR3 protein: CASRDLSGYLARTDTQYF.